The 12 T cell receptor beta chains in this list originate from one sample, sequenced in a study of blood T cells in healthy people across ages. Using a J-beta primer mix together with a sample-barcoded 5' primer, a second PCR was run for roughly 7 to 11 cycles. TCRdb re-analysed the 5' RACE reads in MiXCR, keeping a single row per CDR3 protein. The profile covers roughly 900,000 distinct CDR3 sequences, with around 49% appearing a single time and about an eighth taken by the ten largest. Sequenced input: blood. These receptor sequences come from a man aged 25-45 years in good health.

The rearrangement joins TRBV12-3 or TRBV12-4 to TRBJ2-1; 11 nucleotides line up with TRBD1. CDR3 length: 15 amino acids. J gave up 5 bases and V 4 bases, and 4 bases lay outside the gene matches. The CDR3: CASSSGQGVDNEQFF. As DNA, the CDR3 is TGTGCCAGCAGTTCGGGACAGGGGGTCGACAATGAGCAGTTCTTC.

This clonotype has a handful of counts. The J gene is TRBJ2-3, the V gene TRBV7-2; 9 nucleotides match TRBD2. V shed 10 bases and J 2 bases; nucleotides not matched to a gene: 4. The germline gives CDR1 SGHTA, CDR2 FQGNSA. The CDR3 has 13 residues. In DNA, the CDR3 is TGTGCCACTACTAGCGGGCACACAGATACGCAGTATTTT. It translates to CATTSGHTDTQYF.

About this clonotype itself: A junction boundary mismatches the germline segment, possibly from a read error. CDR3 protein: CASSDSPGQLPLRNEQYF. The CDR3 DNA follows: TGTGCCAGCAGTGACTCCCCCGGGCAGCTTCCCTTAAGGAACGAGCAGTACTTC. This chain links TRBV6-5 with TRBJ2-7; D is unresolved. CDR1 is MNHEY and CDR2 is SVGAGI in the germline V gene. The CDR3 consists of 18 residues.

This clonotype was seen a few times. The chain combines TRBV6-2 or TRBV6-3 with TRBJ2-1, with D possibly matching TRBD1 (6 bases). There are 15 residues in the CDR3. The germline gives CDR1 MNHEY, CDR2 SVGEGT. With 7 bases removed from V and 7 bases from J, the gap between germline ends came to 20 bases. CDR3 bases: TGTGCCAGCACCCGACAGGCCGAAACCCCGAATGAGCAGTTCTTC. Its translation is CASTRQAETPNEQFF.

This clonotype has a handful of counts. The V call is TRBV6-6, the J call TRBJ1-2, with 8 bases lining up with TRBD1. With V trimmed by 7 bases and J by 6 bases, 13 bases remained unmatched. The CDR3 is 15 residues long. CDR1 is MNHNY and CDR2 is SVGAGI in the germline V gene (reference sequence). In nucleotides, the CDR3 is TGTGCCAGCACTAGGGGGGACAGGCGACTTAATGGCTACACCTTC. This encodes CASTRGDRRLNGYTF.

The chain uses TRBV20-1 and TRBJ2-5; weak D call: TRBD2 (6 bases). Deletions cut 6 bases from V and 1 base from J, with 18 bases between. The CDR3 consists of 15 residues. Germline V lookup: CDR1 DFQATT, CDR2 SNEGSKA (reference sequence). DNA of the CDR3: TGCAGTGCCAGGGATAAGTCGGGGGTCCAAGAGACCCAGTACTTC. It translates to CSARDKSGVQETQYF.

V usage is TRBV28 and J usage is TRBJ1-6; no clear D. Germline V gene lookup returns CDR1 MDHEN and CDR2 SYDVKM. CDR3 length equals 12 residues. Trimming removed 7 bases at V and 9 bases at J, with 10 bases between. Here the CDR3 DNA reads TGTGCCAGCAAGGTGGGAAGTTCACCCCTCCACTTT. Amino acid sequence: CASKVGSSPLHF.

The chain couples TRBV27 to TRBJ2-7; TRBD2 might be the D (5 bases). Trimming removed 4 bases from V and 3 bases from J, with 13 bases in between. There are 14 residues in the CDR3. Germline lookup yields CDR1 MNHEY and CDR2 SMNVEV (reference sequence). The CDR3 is CASSSNLLDYEQYF. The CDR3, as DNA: TGTGCCAGCAGTTCCAACTTACTAGACTACGAGCAGTACTTC.

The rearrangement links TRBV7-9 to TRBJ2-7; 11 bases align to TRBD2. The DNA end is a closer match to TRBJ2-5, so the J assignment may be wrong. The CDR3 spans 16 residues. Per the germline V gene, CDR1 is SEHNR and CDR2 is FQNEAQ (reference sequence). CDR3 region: CASSLPSGTSGETQYF. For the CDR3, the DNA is TGTGCCAGCAGCTTACCATCAGGGACTAGCGGCGAGACCCAGTACTTC.

The CDR3 bases are TGCGCCAGCAGTGAGGCAGTAGCGGGGGCGGGGGATACGCAGTATTTT. Its protein is CASSEAVAGAGDTQYF. The chain links TRBV10-2 to TRBJ2-3; 9 nucleotides match TRBD2. CDR1 is WSHSY and CDR2 is SAAADI in the germline V gene. CDR3 length: 16 residues. V lost 2 bases and J lost 6; bases outside the gene matches: 9.

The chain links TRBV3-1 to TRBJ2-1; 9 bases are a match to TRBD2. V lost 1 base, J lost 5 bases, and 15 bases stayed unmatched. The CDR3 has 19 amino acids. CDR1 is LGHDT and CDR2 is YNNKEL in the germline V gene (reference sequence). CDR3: CASSQGVTRGGPIDNEQFF. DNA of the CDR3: TGTGCCAGCAGCCAAGGAGTAACGCGGGGGGGCCCTATCGACAATGAGCAGTTCTTC.

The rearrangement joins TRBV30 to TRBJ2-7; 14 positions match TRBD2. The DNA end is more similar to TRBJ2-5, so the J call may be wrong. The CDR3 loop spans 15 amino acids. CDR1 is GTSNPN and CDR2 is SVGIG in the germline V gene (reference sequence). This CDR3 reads CAWSLGLAGEETQYF. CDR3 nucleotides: TGTGCCTGGAGCCTGGGACTAGCGGGGGAAGAGACCCAGTACTTC.